This record looks at one T cell receptor beta chain sequence and its context. Its antigen is still unknown. The CDR3 is 13 amino acids. Germline trimming cut 10 bases from V and 4 bases from J; bases unmatched to any gene: 8. Germline V gene sequence: CDR1 MNHNS, CDR2 SASEGT. The record originates from a study of regulatory T cells in long-lasting Graves disease. Study-level results: Favoring TRBV28, TRBJ1-2 and TRBJ2-5 was a feature seen in persistent disease.

With iRepertoire HTBI primers and Arm-PCR of CDR3 regions, TCR beta libraries were built. TCRdb reanalysed the multiplex PCR reads using MiXCR and keeps one entry per CDR3 protein. This table has about 420,000 distinct CDR3 sequences, around 15% appearing once. As for time point: newly diagnosed GD, antithyroid drugs for less than 3 months. Extracted PBMC RNA gave rise to the TCR library. The same sample was also used in a study of T cells in Graves' hyperthyroidism and ophthalmopathy. Turning to that study: Newly diagnosed hyperthyroidism patients aged 18 to 65 years had disease lasting under 2 months. The HTBI primer set was used in a first-round RT-PCR of the TCR CDR3.

The material was peripheral blood mononuclear cells (PBMCs), obtained at new diagnosis, from a patient treated with antithyroid drugs. This sequence joins TRBV6-1 and TRBJ2-7, with TRBD2 identical over 9 bases. The TCR comes from a woman aged 18-29 years with Graves disease. CDR3 DNA sequence: TGTGCCACCACTAGCGGGCTGAGGTACGAGCAGTACTTC. Its translation: CATTSGLRYEQYF.